The TCR beta chain under discussion was sequenced for a study of T cell repertoires and HLA-DP antigens. Across the study: DNA input averaged roughly 210 ng in sorted CD137+CD4+ and approximately 1,200 ng in pre-culture CD4+.

This clone is a singleton in its sample. Antigen unknown. Trimming cost V 2 bases and J 3 bases, with 8 bases left between them. This CDR3 has 13 residues. Germline V gene lookup returns CDR1 KGHSH and CDR2 LQKENI. Generated by immunoSEQ multiplex PCR, the TCRdb table keeps only in-frame clones and is missing some. Of about 89,000 clones listed, roughly 86% are singletons. Average purity of the negatively selected CD4+ T cells was roughly 98%. The clonotype originates from a man aged 50-59 years in good health and CMV-seronegative. This rearrangement joins TRBV18 to TRBJ2-7; D gene uncertain. What was sequenced was CD4+ T cells from PBMCs. The CDR3: CASSPIKDYEQYF. CDR3 nucleotide sequence: TGTGCCAGCTCACCAATCAAGGACTACGAGCAGTACTTC. Combining the CDR3 with reference TRBV18 and TRBJ2-7 gives the whole variable domain NAGVMQNPRHLVRRRGQEARLRCSPMKGHSHVYWYRQLPEEGLKFMVYLQKENIIDESGMPKERFSAEFPKEGPSILRIQQVVRGDSAAYFCASSPIKDYEQYFGPGTRLTVT.